This note documents a single T cell receptor beta chain sequence. Antigen unknown. The sample originates from a study of cytomegalovirus exposure and HLA in healthy donors. Overall study: An earlier analysis found roughly 110 million unique TCR beta sequences from about 190 million T cells.

V lost 0 bases and J lost 4; bases outside the gene matches: 3. The CDR3 is 14 amino acids. Germline CDR1 reads SGHRS; CDR2 reads YFSETQ. Findings and limits, study-wide: A later analysis by the authors found several of the most significant clusters apparently linked to common viral pathogens. TCR sequences were mostly rare, though some public TCRs occurred in many donors.

PCR used 60 Vbeta primers and 13 Jbeta primers. Using immunoSEQ multiplex PCR, the repertoire was profiled, and TCRdb retains in-frame clones only, with some absent. This sample carries some 110,000 clones, more than 55% of them seen once, and the ten largest clones take 1.5% to 1.9%. This TCR came from a man aged 18 to 30 in good health and CMV-seronegative. Sequenced: PBMCs. The chain is built from TRBV5-1 and TRBJ2-5, with TRBD2 identical over 7 bases. CDR3 region: CASSLASSGETQYF. Written as DNA, the CDR3 is TGCGCCAGCAGCTTGGCCTCTAGCGGAGAGACCCAGTACTTC.